This T cell receptor (beta chain) was captured by sequencing in a study of blood T cell repertoires in COVID-19. The germline gives CDR1 SGHAT, CDR2 FQNNGV. The CDR3 is 19 amino acids. Trimming removed 4 bases from V and 0 bases from J; junction bases left unmatched: 14. Enrolled during active infection, Seattle patients were then followed longitudinally. Method: immunoSEQ multiplex PCR; TCRdb's copy keeps in-frame clones and lacks some. The sample consists of about 150,000 clones, around 83% of them appearing once. Sequenced: peripheral blood. The chain couples TRBV11-2 to TRBJ2-1, with 8 bases identical to TRBD2. The receptor was derived from a woman between 55 and 75 years old with COVID-19, enrolled during active disease. CDR3 region: CASSSSGTRNPSSYNEQFF. As DNA, the CDR3 is TGTGCCAGCAGCTCCTCCGGGACTAGAAACCCGAGCTCCTACAATGAGCAGTTCTTC.